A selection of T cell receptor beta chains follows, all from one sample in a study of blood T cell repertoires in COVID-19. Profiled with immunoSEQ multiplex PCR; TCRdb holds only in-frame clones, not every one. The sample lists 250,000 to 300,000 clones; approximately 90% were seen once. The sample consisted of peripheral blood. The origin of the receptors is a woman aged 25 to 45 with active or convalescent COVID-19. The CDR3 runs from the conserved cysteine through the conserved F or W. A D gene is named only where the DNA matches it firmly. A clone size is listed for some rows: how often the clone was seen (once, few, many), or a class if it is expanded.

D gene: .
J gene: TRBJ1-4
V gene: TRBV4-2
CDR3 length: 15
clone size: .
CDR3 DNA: TGTGCCAGCAGCCAAGAAGGGGGAACTAATGAAAAACTGTTTTTT
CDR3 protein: CASSQEGGTNEKLFF

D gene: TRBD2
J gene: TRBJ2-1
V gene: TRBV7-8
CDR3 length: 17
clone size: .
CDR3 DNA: TGTGCCAGCAGCTTTTCCCTAGCGGGGGAAACCTACAATGAGCAGTTCTTC
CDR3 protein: CASSFSLAGETYNEQFF

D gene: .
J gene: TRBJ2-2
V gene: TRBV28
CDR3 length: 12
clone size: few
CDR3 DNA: TGTGCCAGCAGTCCTTCCACCGGGGAGCTGTTTTTT
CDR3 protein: CASSPSTGELFF

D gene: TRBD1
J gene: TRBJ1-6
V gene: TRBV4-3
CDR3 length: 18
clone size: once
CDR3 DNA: TGCGCCAGCAGCCTCTTTCCCCCGGACAGGCCCCTTGCCCCACCCCTCCACTTT
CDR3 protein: CASSLFPPDRPLAPPLHF

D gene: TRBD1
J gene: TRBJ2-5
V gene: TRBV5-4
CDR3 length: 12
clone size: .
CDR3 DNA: TGTGCCATCCGGACAGGGTCGGGGACCCAGTACTTC
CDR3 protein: CAIRTGSGTQYF

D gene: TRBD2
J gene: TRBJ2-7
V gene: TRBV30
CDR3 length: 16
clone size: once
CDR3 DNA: TGTGCCTGGAGTGTAACGGGAGGCGACAGAGCCTACGAGCAGTACTTC
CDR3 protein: CAWSVTGGDRAYEQYF

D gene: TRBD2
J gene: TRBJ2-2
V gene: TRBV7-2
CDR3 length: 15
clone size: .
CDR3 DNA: TGTGCCAGCAGCTCTAGCGGGGGGGCTGACGGGGAGCTGTTTTTT
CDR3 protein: CASSSSGGADGELFF

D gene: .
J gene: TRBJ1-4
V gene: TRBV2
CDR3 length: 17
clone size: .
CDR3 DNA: TGTGCCAGCAGTCAAGGGAGGGGTTGGGCTACGGATGAAAAACTGTTTTTT
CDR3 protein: CASSQGRGWATDEKLFF

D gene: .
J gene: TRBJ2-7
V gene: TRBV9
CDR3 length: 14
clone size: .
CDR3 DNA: TGTGCCAGCAGCGTAGCTGCGGTTTCCTACGAGCAGTACTTC
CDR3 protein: CASSVAAVSYEQYF

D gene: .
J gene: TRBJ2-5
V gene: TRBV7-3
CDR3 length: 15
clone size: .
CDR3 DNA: TGTGCCAGCGGAACCGGGACTGGGGGACCGAGGACCCAGTACTTC
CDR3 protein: CASGTGTGGPRTQYF

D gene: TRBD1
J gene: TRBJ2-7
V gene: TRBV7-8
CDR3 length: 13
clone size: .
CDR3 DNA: TGTGCCAGTAAAAGGACAGGGCCCTACGAGCAGTACTTC
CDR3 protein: CASKRTGPYEQYF

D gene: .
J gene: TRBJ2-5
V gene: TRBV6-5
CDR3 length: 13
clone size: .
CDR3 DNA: TGTGCCAGCAGCCGGGACTTCCAAGAGACCCAGTACTTC
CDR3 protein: CASSRDFQETQYF

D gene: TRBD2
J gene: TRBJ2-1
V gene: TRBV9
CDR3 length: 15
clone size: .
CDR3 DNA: TGTGCCAGCAGCGTAGCGGGGGACTACTACAATGAGCAGTTCTTC
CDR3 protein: CASSVAGDYYNEQFF

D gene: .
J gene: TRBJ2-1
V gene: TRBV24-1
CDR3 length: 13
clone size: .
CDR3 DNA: TGTGCCACCAGTGATTTTGCGGGGATTGAGCAGTTCTTC
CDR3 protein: CATSDFAGIEQFF

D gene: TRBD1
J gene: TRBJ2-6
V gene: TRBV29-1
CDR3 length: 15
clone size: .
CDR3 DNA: TGCAGCGTGGGGACAGGTTTTGGTGGGGCCAACGTCCTGACTTTC
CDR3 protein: CSVGTGFGGANVLTF

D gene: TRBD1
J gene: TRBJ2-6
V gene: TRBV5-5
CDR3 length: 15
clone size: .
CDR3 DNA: TGTGCCAGCAGCCAAGACAGGGGCTGGGCCAACGTCCTGACTTTC
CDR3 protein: CASSQDRGWANVLTF

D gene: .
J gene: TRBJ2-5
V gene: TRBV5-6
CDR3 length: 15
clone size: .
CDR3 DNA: TGTGCCAGCAGCTTGGGTCTGGGGCAACAAGAGACCCAGTACTTC
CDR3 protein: CASSLGLGQQETQYF

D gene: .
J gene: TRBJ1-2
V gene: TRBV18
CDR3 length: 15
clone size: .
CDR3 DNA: TGTGCCAGCTCTCCCGCCCCAGAGGCTAACTATGGCTACACCTTC
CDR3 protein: CASSPAPEANYGYTF

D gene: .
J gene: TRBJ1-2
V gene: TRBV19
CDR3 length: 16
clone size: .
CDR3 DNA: TGTGCCAGTAGGATGCAGGGTATGGGTTCTGGGTATGGCTACACCTTC
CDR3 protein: CASRMQGMGSGYGYTF

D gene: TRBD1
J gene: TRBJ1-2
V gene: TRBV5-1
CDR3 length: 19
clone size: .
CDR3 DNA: TGCGCCAGCAGCTTGGCCCCCCACGGGACAGCCGCATTTAACTATGGCTACACCTTC
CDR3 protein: CASSLAPHGTAAFNYGYTF

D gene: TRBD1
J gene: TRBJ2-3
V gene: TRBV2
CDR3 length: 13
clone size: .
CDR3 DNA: TGTGCCAGCATCAGGGGGTTGGCAGATACGCAGTATTTT
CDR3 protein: CASIRGLADTQYF

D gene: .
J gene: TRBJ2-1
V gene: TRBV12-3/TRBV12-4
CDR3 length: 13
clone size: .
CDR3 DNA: TGTGCCAGCACTACCCGGGGTATACATGAGCAGTTCTTC
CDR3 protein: CASTTRGIHEQFF

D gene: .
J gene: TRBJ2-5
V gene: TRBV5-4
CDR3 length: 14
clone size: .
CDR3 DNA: TGTGCCAGCAGCTTAACAGGGCCCCAGGAGACCCAGTACTTC
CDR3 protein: CASSLTGPQETQYF

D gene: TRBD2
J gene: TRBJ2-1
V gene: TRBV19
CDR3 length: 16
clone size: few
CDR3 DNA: TGTGCCAGTAGTGTTATTACTAGCGGGGGATACAATGAGCAGTTCTTC
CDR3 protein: CASSVITSGGYNEQFF